These T cell receptor beta chains were read from a single sample in a study of blood T cell repertoires in COVID-19. Data came from immunoSEQ multiplex PCR; TCRdb stores just in-frame clones and leaves some out. There are tens of thousands of clones in the sample; 65% to 90% occur only once, and 10% lies in the top ten. The material sequenced was peripheral blood. The receptors were gathered from a man between 45 and 60 years old with COVID-19, enrolled during active disease. CDR3s include the opening cysteine and the closing phenylalanine or tryptophan. D genes are given only for firm matches. Where a row states a size, it is once, few, many or the class of an expanded clone; other rows omit it.

J	size	length	D	V	DNA	CDR3
TRBJ1-2	.	15	.	TRBV10-2	TGCGCCAGCAGTGAGCCCAGGGGCAACTATGAACGCTACACCTTC	CASSEPRGNYERYTF
TRBJ2-7	few	14	TRBD1	TRBV7-8	TGTGCCAGCAGCTTGAGGACAGGGGTCAACGAGCAGTACTTC	CASSLRTGVNEQYF
TRBJ2-1	.	14	.	TRBV9	TGTGCCAGCAGCGGCCGGGGATCCTACAATGAGCAGTTCTTC	CASSGRGSYNEQFF
TRBJ1-1	once	15	TRBD1	TRBV5-4	TGTGCCAGCAGCCCCAGACAGGGTAGCAACACTGAAGCTTTCTTT	CASSPRQGSNTEAFF
TRBJ2-7	.	15	.	TRBV7-9	TGTGCCAGCAGACGAACCGGGGGTCAAGCCTACGAGCAGTACTTC	CASRRTGGQAYEQYF
TRBJ2-7	.	13	.	TRBV5-1	TGCGCCAGCAGCTATTCCGGGTCCCTCGAGCAGTACTTC	CASSYSGSLEQYF
TRBJ2-1	.	15	TRBD1	TRBV6-5	TGTGCCAGCAGAAAAAGTGGGACAGGGGTTTTTGAGCAGTTCTTC	CASRKSGTGVFEQFF
TRBJ2-4	.	13	TRBD1	TRBV4-1	TGCGCCAGCAGCCAAGACCGCGACAGGGTGTTGAACTTC	CASSQDRDRVLNF
TRBJ1-1	.	12	.	TRBV3-1/TRBV3-2	TGTGCCAGCACTTCACGGAGTACTGAAGCTTTCTTT	CASTSRSTEAFF
TRBJ2-7	.	14	TRBD2	TRBV7-9	TGTGCCAGCAGCGCCTCTAGCGGACCCTACGAGCAGTACTTC	CASSASSGPYEQYF
TRBJ1-2	.	15	TRBD1	TRBV6-5	TGTGCCAGCAGTTACTCGATACAGGGGGCCCGTGGCTACACCTTC	CASSYSIQGARGYTF
TRBJ2-5	.	14	.	TRBV5-8	TGTGCCAGCAGCTTGGGACAGGATGGGGAGACCCAGTACTTC	CASSLGQDGETQYF
TRBJ2-7	.	14	.	TRBV27	TGTGCCAGCAGTCAGAGGTTTGGAGCCTACGAGCAGTACTTC	CASSQRFGAYEQYF
TRBJ2-5	.	12	.	TRBV5-1	TGCGCCAGCAGCTTGGACAGGGAGACCCAGTACTTC	CASSLDRETQYF
TRBJ2-5	.	13	.	TRBV7-2	TGTGCCAGCAGCTTAGGACTAGTCAAGACCCAGTACTTC	CASSLGLVKTQYF
TRBJ1-5	.	14	.	TRBV6-1	TGTGCCAGCAGTGAAGGCAGTAGCAATCAGCCCCAGCATTTT	CASSEGSSNQPQHF
TRBJ2-1	.	14	TRBD2	TRBV3-1/TRBV3-2	TGTGCCAGCAGCCGAGATACTAGCGGAGGGGAGCAGTTCTTC	CASSRDTSGGEQFF
TRBJ1-5	.	14	.	TRBV7-8	TGTGCCAGCAGCCCCCGTCCGGGCAATCAGCCCCAGCATTTT	CASSPRPGNQPQHF
TRBJ2-1	.	13	.	TRBV28	TGTGCCAGCAGTCATAGCTCCTACAATGAGCAGTTCTTC	CASSHSSYNEQFF
TRBJ2-5	.	16	.	TRBV19	TGTGCCAGTAGTATTGGGGGGAGCGCCAAAAGAACCGCCCAGTACTTC	CASSIGGSAKRTAQYF
TRBJ1-5	.	17	TRBD1	TRBV19	TGTGCCAGTAACAATGACAGGGGGCGGGGGTTCAATCAGCCCCAGCATTTT	CASNNDRGRGFNQPQHF
TRBJ2-5	.	15	TRBD2	TRBV5-1	TGCGCCAGCAGCCGACTAGCGGGAGGCCAAGAGACCCAGTACTTC	CASSRLAGGQETQYF
TRBJ1-5	.	17	TRBD1	TRBV28	TGTGCCAGCGGGGTCTCAGTGGGACAGGGGAGAAATCAGCCCCAGCATTTT	CASGVSVGQGRNQPQHF
TRBJ2-5	.	14	.	TRBV4-2	TGTGCCAGCAGCCAAGGACTTACCCAAGAGACCCAGTACTTC	CASSQGLTQETQYF
TRBJ2-3	.	17	TRBD2	TRBV3-1/TRBV3-2	TGTGCCAGCAGCCAAGATCGTGGTAGCGGGGCGGGAGATACGCAGTATTTT	CASSQDRGSGAGDTQYF
TRBJ2-3	.	16	TRBD2	TRBV10-1	TGCGCCAGGCCGCGACTAGCGGGGATCTCCACAGATACGCAGTATTTT	CARPRLAGISTDTQYF
TRBJ1-6	.	15	TRBD1	TRBV6-4	TGTGCCAGCAGCCAAGGGACAGGGGGAAATTCACCCCTCCACTTT	CASSQGTGGNSPLHF
TRBJ1-6	few	17	TRBD1	TRBV11-2	TGTGCCAGCAGCCAAATACTCGACAGGGGGGGAGGTTCACCCCTCCACTTT	CASSQILDRGGGSPLHF
TRBJ2-3	.	13	.	TRBV9	TGTGCCAGCAGCACCCGAGGGGGAGATACGCAGTATTTT	CASSTRGGDTQYF
TRBJ1-2	few	16	.	TRBV2	TGTGCCAGCAGTGAAGCTCGCGCAGCGTATTATTATGGCTACACCTTC	CASSEARAAYYYGYTF
TRBJ1-5	.	15	.	TRBV5-1	TGCGCCAGCAGCCCCGGGGGCGGGGGACCTCAGCCCCAGCATTTT	CASSPGGGGPQPQHF
TRBJ2-7	.	12	TRBD2	TRBV10-3	TGTGCCACGACTAGCGGGAGTTACGAGCAGTACTTC	CATTSGSYEQYF
TRBJ2-7	once	13	.	TRBV5-6	TGTGCCAGCAGCCCGCTCGGCTCCTACGAGCAGTACTTC	CASSPLGSYEQYF
TRBJ2-3	.	15	TRBD1	TRBV4-2	TGTGCCAGCAGCCAGGGTGACAGGGAAACAGATACGCAGTATTTT	CASSQGDRETDTQYF
TRBJ1-1	once	15	.	TRBV7-3	TGTGCCAGCAGCCTCAGGGGAGGGGCTAACACTGAAGCTTTCTTT	CASSLRGGANTEAFF
TRBJ1-2	few	13	.	TRBV6-5	TGTGCCAGCAGATTCGAACTGAACTATGGCTACACCTTC	CASRFELNYGYTF
TRBJ1-5	.	15	.	TRBV6-6	TGTGCCAGCAAAACAGGGAGGGTTGGAAGTCAGCCCCAGCATTTT	CASKTGRVGSQPQHF